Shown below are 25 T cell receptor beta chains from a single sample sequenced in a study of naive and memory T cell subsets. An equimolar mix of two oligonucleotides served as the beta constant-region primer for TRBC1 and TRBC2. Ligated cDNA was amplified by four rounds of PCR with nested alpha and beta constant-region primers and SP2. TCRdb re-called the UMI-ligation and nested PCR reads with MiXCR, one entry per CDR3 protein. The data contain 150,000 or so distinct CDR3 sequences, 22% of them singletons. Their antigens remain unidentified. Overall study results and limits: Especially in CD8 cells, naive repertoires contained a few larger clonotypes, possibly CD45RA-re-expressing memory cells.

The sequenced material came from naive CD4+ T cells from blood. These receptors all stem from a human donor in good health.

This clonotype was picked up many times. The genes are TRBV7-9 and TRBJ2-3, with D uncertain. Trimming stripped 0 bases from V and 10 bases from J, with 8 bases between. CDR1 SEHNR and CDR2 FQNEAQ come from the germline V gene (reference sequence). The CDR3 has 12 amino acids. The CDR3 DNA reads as TGTGCCAGCAGCTTAGCCCAAGTGGCGCAGTATTTT. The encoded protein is CASSLAQVAQYF.

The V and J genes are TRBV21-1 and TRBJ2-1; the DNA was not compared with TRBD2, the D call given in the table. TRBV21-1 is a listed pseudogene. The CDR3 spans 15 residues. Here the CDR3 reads CASSKRRTAYNEQFF. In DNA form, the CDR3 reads TGTGCCAGCAGCAAAAGACGAACCGCTTACAATGAGCAGTTCTTC.

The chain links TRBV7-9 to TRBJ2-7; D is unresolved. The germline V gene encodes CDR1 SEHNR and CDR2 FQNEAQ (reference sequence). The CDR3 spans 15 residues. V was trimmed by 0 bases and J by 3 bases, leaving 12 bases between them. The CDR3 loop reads CASSLAAGSDYEQYF. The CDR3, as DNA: TGTGCCAGCAGCTTAGCAGCAGGATCAGACTACGAGCAGTACTTC.

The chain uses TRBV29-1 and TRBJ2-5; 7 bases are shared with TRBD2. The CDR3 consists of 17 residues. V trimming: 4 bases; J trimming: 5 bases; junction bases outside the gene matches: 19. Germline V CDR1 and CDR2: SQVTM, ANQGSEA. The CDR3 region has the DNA TGCAGCGTTGCCCGAATAATAGAGGGACTAACGGGGGAGACCCAGTACTTC. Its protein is CSVARIIEGLTGETQYF.

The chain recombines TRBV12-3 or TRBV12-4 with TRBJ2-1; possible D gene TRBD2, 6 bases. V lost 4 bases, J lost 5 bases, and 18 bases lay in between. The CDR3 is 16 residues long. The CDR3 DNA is TGTGCCAGCAGTTCTGTCTCGGGGACTGAAAACAATGAGCAGTTCTTC. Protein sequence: CASSSVSGTENNEQFF.

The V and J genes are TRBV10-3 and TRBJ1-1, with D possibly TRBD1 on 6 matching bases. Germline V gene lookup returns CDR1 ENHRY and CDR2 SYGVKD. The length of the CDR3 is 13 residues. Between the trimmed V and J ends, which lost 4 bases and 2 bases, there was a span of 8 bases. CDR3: CAISAGANTEAFF. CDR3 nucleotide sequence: TGTGCCATCAGTGCAGGGGCTAACACTGAAGCTTTCTTT.

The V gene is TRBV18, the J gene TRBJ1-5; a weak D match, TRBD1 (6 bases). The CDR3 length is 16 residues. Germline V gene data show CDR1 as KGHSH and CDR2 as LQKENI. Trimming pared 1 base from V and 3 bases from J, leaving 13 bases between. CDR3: CASSPRGRRDNQPQHF. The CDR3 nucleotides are TGTGCCAGCTCACCACGGGGGCGAAGGGACAATCAGCCCCAGCATTTT.

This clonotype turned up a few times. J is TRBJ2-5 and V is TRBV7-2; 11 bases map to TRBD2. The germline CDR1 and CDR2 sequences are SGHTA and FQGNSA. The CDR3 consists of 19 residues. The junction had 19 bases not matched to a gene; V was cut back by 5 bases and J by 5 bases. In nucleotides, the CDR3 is TGTGCCAGCAGCCGCCCCCCGGGACTAGCGGCACTAACGGGGGAGACCCAGTACTTC. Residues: CASSRPPGLAALTGETQYF.

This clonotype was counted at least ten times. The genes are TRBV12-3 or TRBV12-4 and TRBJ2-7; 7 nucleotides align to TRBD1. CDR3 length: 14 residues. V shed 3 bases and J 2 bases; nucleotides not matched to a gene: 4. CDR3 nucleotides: TGTGCCAGCAGTTTGCCGGGACAGACCTACGAGCAGTACTTC. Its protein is CASSLPGQTYEQYF.

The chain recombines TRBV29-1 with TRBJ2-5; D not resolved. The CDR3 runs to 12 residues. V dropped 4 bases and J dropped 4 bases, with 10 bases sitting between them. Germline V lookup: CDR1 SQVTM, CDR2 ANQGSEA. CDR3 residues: CSVGLLGETQYF. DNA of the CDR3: TGCAGCGTTGGGCTTCTGGGAGAGACCCAGTACTTC.

This CDR3 reads CASILAGGPYNEQFF. CDR3 DNA: TGTGCCAGCATACTAGCGGGAGGGCCGTACAATGAGCAGTTCTTC. The chain couples TRBV28 to TRBJ2-1, with 13 bases fitting TRBD2. With V trimmed by 7 bases and J by 4 bases, 4 bases remained unmatched. This CDR3 region has 15 residues. Germline V gene lookup returns CDR1 MDHEN and CDR2 SYDVKM.

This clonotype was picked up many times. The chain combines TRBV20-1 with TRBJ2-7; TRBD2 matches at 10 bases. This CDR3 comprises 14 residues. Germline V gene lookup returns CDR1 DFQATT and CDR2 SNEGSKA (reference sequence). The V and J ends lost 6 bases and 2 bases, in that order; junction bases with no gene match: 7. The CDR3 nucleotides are TGCAGTGCCGTAGCGGGAGGAGTTCCCTACGAGCAGTACTTC. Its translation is CSAVAGGVPYEQYF.

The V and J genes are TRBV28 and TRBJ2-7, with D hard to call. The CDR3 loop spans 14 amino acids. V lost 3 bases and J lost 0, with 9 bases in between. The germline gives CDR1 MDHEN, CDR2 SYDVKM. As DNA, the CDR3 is TGTGCCAGCAGTTTTAGTACCGCCTCCTACGAGCAGTACTTC. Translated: CASSFSTASYEQYF.

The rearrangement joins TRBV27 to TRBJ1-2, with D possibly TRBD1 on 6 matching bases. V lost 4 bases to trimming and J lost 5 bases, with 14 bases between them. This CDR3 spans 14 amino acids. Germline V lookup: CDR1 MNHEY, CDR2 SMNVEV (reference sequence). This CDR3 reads CASSSVRQGYGYTF. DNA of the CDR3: TGTGCCAGCAGTTCCGTTAGGCAGGGGTATGGCTACACCTTC.

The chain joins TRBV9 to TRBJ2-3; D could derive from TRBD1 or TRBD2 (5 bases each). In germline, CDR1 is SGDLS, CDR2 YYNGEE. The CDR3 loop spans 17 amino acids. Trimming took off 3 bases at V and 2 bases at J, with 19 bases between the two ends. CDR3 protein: CASSAPQKPGPTDTQYF. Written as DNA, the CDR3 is TGTGCCAGCAGCGCCCCCCAGAAGCCGGGGCCCACAGATACGCAGTATTTT.

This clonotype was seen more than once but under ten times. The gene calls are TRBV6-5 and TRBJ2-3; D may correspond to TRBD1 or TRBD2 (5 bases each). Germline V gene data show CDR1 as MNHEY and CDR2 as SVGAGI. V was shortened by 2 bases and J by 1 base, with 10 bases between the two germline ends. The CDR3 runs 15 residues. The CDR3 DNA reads TGTGCCAGCAGTTACCGGGACCCACGCACAGATACGCAGTATTTT. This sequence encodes CASSYRDPRTDTQYF.

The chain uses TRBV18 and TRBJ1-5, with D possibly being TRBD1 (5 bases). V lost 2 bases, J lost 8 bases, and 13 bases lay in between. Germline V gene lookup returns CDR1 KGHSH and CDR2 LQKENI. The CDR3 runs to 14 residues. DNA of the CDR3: TGTGCCAGCTCACCATGGGGACCTTCGGAGCCCCAGCATTTT. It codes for CASSPWGPSEPQHF.

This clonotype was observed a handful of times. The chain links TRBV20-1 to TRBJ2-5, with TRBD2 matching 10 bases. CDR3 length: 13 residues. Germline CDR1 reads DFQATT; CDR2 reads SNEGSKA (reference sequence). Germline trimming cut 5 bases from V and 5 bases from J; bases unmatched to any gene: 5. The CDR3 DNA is TGCAGTGCTCCGGGACTAGCGATGGAGACCCAGTACTTC. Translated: CSAPGLAMETQYF.

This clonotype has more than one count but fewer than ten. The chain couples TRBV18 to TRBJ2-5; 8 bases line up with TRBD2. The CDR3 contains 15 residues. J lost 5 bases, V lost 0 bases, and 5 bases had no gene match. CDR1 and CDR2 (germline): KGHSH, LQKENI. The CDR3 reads CASSPPSGRGETQYF. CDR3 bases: TGTGCCAGCTCACCACCGAGCGGGAGAGGGGAGACCCAGTACTTC.

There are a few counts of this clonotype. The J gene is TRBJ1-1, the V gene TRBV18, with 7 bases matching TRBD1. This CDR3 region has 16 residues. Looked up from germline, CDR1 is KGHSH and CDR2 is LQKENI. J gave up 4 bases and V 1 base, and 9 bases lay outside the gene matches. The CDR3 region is CASSPQQDRSSTEAFF. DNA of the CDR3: TGTGCCAGCTCACCACAGCAGGACAGGAGTTCCACTGAAGCTTTCTTT.

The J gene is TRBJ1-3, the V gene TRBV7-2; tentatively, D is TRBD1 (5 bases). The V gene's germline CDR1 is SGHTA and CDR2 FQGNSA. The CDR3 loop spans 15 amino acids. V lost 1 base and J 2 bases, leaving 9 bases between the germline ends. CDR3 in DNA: TGTGCCAGCAGCTTAGTTGGGGGAACTGGAAACACCATATATTTT. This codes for CASSLVGGTGNTIYF.

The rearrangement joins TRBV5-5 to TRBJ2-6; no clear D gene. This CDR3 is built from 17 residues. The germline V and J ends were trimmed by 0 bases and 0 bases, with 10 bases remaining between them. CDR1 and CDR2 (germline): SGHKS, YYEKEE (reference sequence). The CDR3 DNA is TGTGCCAGCAGCTTGGGCGGATACCCCTCTGGGGCCAACGTCCTGACTTTC. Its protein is CASSLGGYPSGANVLTF. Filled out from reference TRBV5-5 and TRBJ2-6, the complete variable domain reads DAGVTQSPTHLIKTRGQQVTLRCSPISGHKSVSWYQQVLGQGPQFIFQYYEKEERGRGNFPDRFSARQFPNYSSELNVNALLLGDSALYLCASSLGGYPSGANVLTFGAGSRLTVL.

The CDR3 spells CSAREVWGNTEAFF. CDR3 nucleotides: TGCAGTGCTAGAGAGGTGTGGGGAAACACTGAAGCTTTCTTT. The rearrangement links TRBV20-1 to TRBJ1-1; D gene unclear. This CDR3 comprises 14 residues. Germline CDR1 is DFQATT and CDR2 is SNEGSKA (reference sequence). Between the trimmed V and J ends, which lost 0 bases and 2 bases, there was a span of 10 bases.

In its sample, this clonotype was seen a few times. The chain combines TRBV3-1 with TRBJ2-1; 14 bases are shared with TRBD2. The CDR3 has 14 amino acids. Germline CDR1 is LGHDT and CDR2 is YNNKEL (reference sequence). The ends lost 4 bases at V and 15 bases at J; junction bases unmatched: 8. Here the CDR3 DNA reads TGTGCCAGCAGCCCCGGGACTAGCGGGAGTAGTCCGTTCTTC. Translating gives CASSPGTSGSSPFF.

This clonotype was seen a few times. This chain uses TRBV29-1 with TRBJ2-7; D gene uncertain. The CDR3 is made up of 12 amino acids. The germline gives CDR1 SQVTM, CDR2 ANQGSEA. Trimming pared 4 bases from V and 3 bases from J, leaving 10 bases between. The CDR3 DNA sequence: TGCAGCGTTGTAGGGTTGTTCTACGAGCAGTACTTC. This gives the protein CSVVGLFYEQYF.